The 18 T cell receptor beta chains presented below share a single source sample, sequenced in a study of blood T cells in healthy people across ages (dated by TCRdb to between 2014 and 2017). Receptors were amplified or captured by 5' RACE. The reads were generated on an Illumina HiSeq 2500. The second PCR ran for roughly 7 to 11 cycles and used a J-beta primer mix along with a sample-barcoded 5' primer. The public reads were quality trimmed at Q25 with fastp and then assembled into clones with MiXCR by TCRdb, keeping productive beta chains. Each record represents a unique CDR3 protein, reported with the most common genes and DNA among its rows. The sample table shows about 780,000 distinct CDR3 sequences, and roughly 46% are seen once. The top ten constitute roughly 20% of the sample. Input material: blood. These receptors were obtained from an elderly man in good health.

Concerning this clonotype itself: This may stem from a read error, because a much larger clone lies one nucleotide away. The chain joins TRBV12-3 or TRBV12-4 to TRBJ2-1, with a tentative D call TRBD1 (5 bases). The CDR3 consists of 16 residues. V dropped 5 bases and J dropped 3 bases, with 17 bases sitting between them. The CDR3 reads CASSPKGEGIYNEQFF. DNA of the CDR3: TGTGCCAGCAGTCCCAAAGGGGAAGGGATCTACAATGAGCAGTTCTTC.

The chain combines TRBV7-2 with TRBJ2-3, with no clear D. The CDR3 is 15 residues long. V was clipped by 4 bases and J by 1 base, with 12 bases between them. Germline loops: CDR1 SGHTA, CDR2 FQGNSA. CDR3 sequence (DNA): TGTGCCAGCAGCTCCCAAGGCCAGGGCACAGATACGCAGTATTTT. It yields the protein CASSSQGQGTDTQYF. Based on the CDR3 plus reference TRBV7-2 and TRBJ2-3, the full variable domain is GAGVSQSPSNKVTEKGKDVELRCDPISGHTALYWYRQSLGQGLEFLIYFQGNSAPDKSGLPSDRFSAERTGGSVSTLTIQRTQQEDSAVYLCASSSQGQGTDTQYFGPGTRLTVL.

This clonotype has ten or more counts. The CDR3 DNA sequence: TGTGCCAGCAGCCCCGAAGGACAGGGACCGCAGTATTTT. Its protein is CASSPEGQGPQYF. The gene calls are TRBV7-2 and TRBJ2-3, with TRBD1 matching 8 bases. Germline trimming cut 5 bases from V and 10 bases from J; bases unmatched to any gene: 8. The germline V gene has CDR1 SGHTA and CDR2 FQGNSA. CDR3 size: 13 residues.

This chain connects TRBV5-5 to TRBJ2-1, with 12 bases lining up with TRBD2. V trimming: 3 bases; J trimming: 5 bases; junction bases outside the gene matches: 6. The germline V gene encodes CDR1 SGHKS and CDR2 YYEKEE (reference sequence). The CDR3 is 16 residues long. CDR3 loop: CASSSRRTSGDNEQFF. The CDR3 nucleotides read TGTGCCAGCAGCTCGCGCAGGACTAGCGGGGACAATGAGCAGTTCTTC.

The chain employs TRBV12-3 or TRBV12-4 and TRBJ2-7; D is possibly TRBD2 (5 bases). This CDR3 is 15 amino acids long. Trimming cost V 3 bases and J 0 bases, with 12 bases left between them. CDR3 in amino acids: CASSFEGLGSYEQYF. Written as DNA, the CDR3 is TGTGCCAGCAGTTTCGAGGGCCTCGGCTCCTACGAGCAGTACTTC.

The chain carries TRBV7-9 and TRBJ2-6; tentatively, D is TRBD1 (5 bases). CDR3 length: 14 amino acids. Between the trimmed V and J ends, which lost 7 bases and 18 bases, there was a span of 25 bases. The germline V gene encodes CDR1 SEHNR and CDR2 FQNEAQ (reference sequence). CDR3 sequence reads: CASTPAGRSWGKTF. DNA for the CDR3: TGTGCCAGCACCCCGGCCGGGCGTTCCTGGGGCAAGACTTTC.

This sequence joins TRBV9 and TRBJ2-7, with 10 nucleotides matching TRBD2. V shed 3 bases and J 4 bases; nucleotides not matched to a gene: 7. The CDR3 is 15 amino acids. Looked up from germline, CDR1 is SGDLS and CDR2 is YYNGEE. The CDR3 region is CASSGTGTSAYEQYF. CDR3 sequence (DNA): TGTGCCAGCAGCGGAACCGGGACTAGCGCTTACGAGCAGTACTTC. The full variable domain, completed using reference TRBV9 and TRBJ2-7, is DSGVTQTPKHLITATGQRVTLRCSPRSGDLSVYWYQQSLDQGLQFLIQYYNGEERAKGNILERFSAQQFPDLHSELNLSSLELGDSALYFCASSGTGTSAYEQYFGPGTRLTVT.

The chain links TRBV7-2 to TRBJ2-1; no clear D gene. The V gene lost 5 bases and the J gene lost 3 bases, with 14 bases spanning the gap. The CDR3 is made up of 15 amino acids. The V gene's germline CDR1 is SGHTA and CDR2 FQGNSA. CDR3 region: CASSDSGARYNEQFF. In DNA, the CDR3 is TGTGCCAGCAGCGACTCCGGCGCACGCTACAATGAGCAGTTCTTC.

For this clonotype: This may be a read error, as it is one base from a much larger clone. This rearrangement joins TRBV28 to TRBJ2-5; tentative D call: TRBD1 (5 bases). The CDR3 loop spans 13 amino acids. Trimming shortened V by 2 bases and J by 11 bases, and 15 bases separated the two germline ends. Looked up from germline, CDR1 is MDHEN and CDR2 is SYDVKM. The DNA of the CDR3 is TGTGCCAGCAGTTTAGGCAGGGCTGATGAGCAGTACTTC. This sequence encodes CASSLGRADEQYF.

The genes are TRBV20-1 and TRBJ2-1, with TRBD2 matching over 7 bases. There are 17 residues in the CDR3. In germline, CDR1 is DFQATT, CDR2 SNEGSKA (reference sequence). The CDR3 region is CSGMGRDGSSSYNEQFF. The CDR3 region has the DNA TGCAGCGGAATGGGGAGGGACGGGAGTTCCTCCTACAATGAGCAGTTCTTC.

This chain uses TRBV15 with TRBJ2-1; D call uncertain. V lost 0 bases, J lost 4 bases, and 13 bases lay in between. The CDR3 has 16 residues. Germline V lookup: CDR1 LNHNV, CDR2 YYDKDF (reference sequence). The CDR3 nucleotides are TGTGCCACCAGCAGAGATCTATTGGGCCGGTACAATGAGCAGTTCTTC. Translating gives CATSRDLLGRYNEQFF.

The chain carries TRBV10-2 and TRBJ2-3, with TRBD2 matching over 9 bases. Germline-derived CDR1 and CDR2 are WSHSY and SAAADI. The V segment lost 3 bases and the J segment 4 bases; nucleotides outside the gene matches: 5. This CDR3 has 15 amino acids. DNA of the CDR3: TGCGCCAGCAGTGAATCGACTAGCGGCCCAGATACGCAGTATTTT. This codes for CASSESTSGPDTQYF.

The chain couples TRBV5-1 to TRBJ1-1, with 11 nucleotides matching TRBD1. The CDR3 loop spans 16 amino acids. Germline V gene data show CDR1 as SGHRS and CDR2 as YFSETQ. Losses at the gene ends were 4 bases for V and 0 bases for J; bases not matched to a gene: 5. CDR3: CASSDRDRGMNTEAFF. The DNA for the CDR3 is TGCGCCAGCAGCGACCGGGACAGGGGGATGAACACTGAAGCTTTCTTT. Combining the CDR3 with reference TRBV5-1 and TRBJ1-1 gives the whole variable domain KAGVTQTPRYLIKTRGQQVTLSCSPISGHRSVSWYQQTPGQGLQFLFEYFSETQRNKGNFPGRFSGRQFSNSRSEMNVSTLELGDSALYLCASSDRDRGMNTEAFFGQGTRLTVV.

This clonotype was counted a few times. The chain joins TRBV7-2 to TRBJ1-2; 11 bases are a match to TRBD1. The CDR3 extends over 16 amino acids. J gave up 7 bases and V 4 bases, and 11 bases lay outside the gene matches. Germline lookup yields CDR1 SGHTA and CDR2 FQGNSA. The CDR3 region is CASSSAPGQGAGGYTF. CDR3 DNA sequence: TGTGCCAGCAGCTCGGCCCCAGGACAGGGGGCAGGTGGCTACACCTTC.

This clonotype appeared once. Sequence at one end of the junction differs from germline and may be a read error. The rearrangement uses TRBV29-1 and TRBJ2-1; 12 nucleotides align to TRBD2. The J call may be incorrect, as the DNA end agrees better with TRBJ2-7. The length of the CDR3 is 18 residues. CDR1 is SQVTM, CDR2 ANQGSEA, per germline. This CDR3 is CGVESGLAGLSSYNEQYF. The DNA of the CDR3 is TGCGGCGTCGAATCGGGACTAGCGGGTTTAAGCTCCTACAATGAGCAGTACTTC.

In its sample, this clonotype was seen a few times. The chain combines TRBV7-2 with TRBJ2-7, with a possible D match to TRBD1 (7 bases). The CDR3 contains 16 residues. Germline-derived CDR1 and CDR2 are SGHTA and FQGNSA. Trimming took 2 bases from V and 3 from J, leaving 17 bases between them. For the CDR3, the DNA is TGTGCCAGCAGCTTAAGTATCCCTCAGGGGGGCTACGAGCAGTACTTC. It encodes CASSLSIPQGGYEQYF.

The chain combines TRBV5-1 with TRBJ1-1; D is possibly TRBD1 (5 bases). Germline lookup yields CDR1 SGHRS and CDR2 YFSETQ. This CDR3 contains 15 residues. V gave up 4 bases and J gave up 0 bases, with 13 bases separating them. The chain's CDR3 is CASSEGPPLNTEAFF. In DNA form, the CDR3 reads TGCGCCAGCAGCGAGGGACCTCCGCTGAACACTGAAGCTTTCTTT.

The rearrangement joins TRBV6-6 to TRBJ2-5; weak D call: TRBD1 (5 bases). The ends were cut back, 2 bases at V and 4 bases at J, with 14 bases in the middle. The germline gives CDR1 MNHNY, CDR2 SVGAGI (reference sequence). The CDR3 is 15 residues long. The chain's CDR3 is CASSYADMEVETQYF. Written as DNA, the CDR3 is TGTGCCAGCAGTTACGCGGACATGGAAGTAGAGACCCAGTACTTC.